This T cell receptor (beta chain) was documented in a study of CD8 T cells in Susac syndrome. Reverse transcription of roughly 0.45 to 1 ug RNA used random hexamers. By means of immunoSEQ multiplex PCR, TCR beta CDR3 spanning 54 Vbeta and 13 Jbeta underwent amplification. MiXCR, run by TCRdb on the immunoSEQ multiplex PCR reads, gives a single entry per CDR3 protein. This table has 150,000 or so distinct CDR3 sequences, approximately 96% appearing once. Remarks on this clonotype: What it recognizes is unknown.

The CDR3 consists of 15 residues. The V gene end was trimmed by 2 bases and the J gene end by 10 bases; junction bases not matched to a gene: 8. Per germline, CDR1 GTSNPN and CDR2 SVGIG (reference sequence). General study points: TCR sequencing and HLA analysis covered a relatively small number of individuals.

Controls matched for age and sex were healthy donors. V is TRBV30 and J is TRBJ1-6; TRBD1 matches at 10 bases. The specimen was CD4+ T cells from PBMCs. The clonotype originates from a human donor in good health. The CDR3 bases are TGTGCCTGGAGTATCTCCGGGACAGGGGCCTCACCCCTCCACTTT. Translated, it gives CAWSISGTGASPLHF.